The 12 T cell receptor beta chains in this list originate from one sample, sequenced in a study of T cell repertoires in cytomegalovirus infection. Each CDR3 protein is one row after TCRdb ran MiXCR on the reads. Found here are some 280,000 distinct CDR3 sequences, roughly 15% of them singletons; the top ten hold 8.5% to 10%. The specimen was PBMCs. The receptors originated from a human donor in good health (CMV status not recorded). Some clones in this sample may be carry-over from other donors' samples.

This clonotype occurred many times. The CDR3: CASSLALKVEQFF. In DNA form, the CDR3 reads TGTGCCAGCAGCTTAGCGCTAAAGGTTGAGCAGTTCTTC. V gene TRBV11-1 combines with J gene TRBJ2-1; D is ambiguous. The V gene lost 0 bases and the J gene lost 9 bases, with 9 bases spanning the gap. Germline lookup yields CDR1 SGHAT and CDR2 FQDESV (reference sequence). The CDR3 runs 13 residues.

The rearrangement joins TRBV10-3 to TRBJ2-3; unclear D gene. CDR3 length: 16 amino acids. Trimming shortened V by 1 base and J by 0 bases, and 11 bases separated the two germline ends. The germline CDR1 and CDR2 sequences are ENHRY and SYGVKD. The CDR3 DNA sequence: TGTGCCATCAGTGAGTTAGGCGGCACTAGCACAGATACGCAGTATTTT. Amino acid sequence: CAISELGGTSTDTQYF.

This clonotype was found a few times. J is TRBJ2-3 and V is TRBV7-2, with D tentatively TRBD1 (6 bases). Trimming pared 4 bases from V and 2 bases from J, leaving 10 bases between. The CDR3 covers 14 residues. CDR1 and CDR2 (germline): SGHTA, FQGNSA. The CDR3 nucleotides are TGTGCCAGCAGCTACAGGGCCAACACAGATACGCAGTATTTT. Its translation: CASSYRANTDTQYF.

The sample holds a few counts of this clonotype. V gene TRBV29-1 combines with J gene TRBJ2-1; D uncertain. The CDR3 totals 14 residues. Trimming shortened V by 1 base and J by 8 bases, and 15 bases separated the two germline ends. Germline CDR1 reads SQVTM; CDR2 reads ANQGSEA. CDR3 in amino acids: CSVEGGERIHEQFF. The CDR3 DNA reads TGCAGCGTTGAAGGTGGCGAGAGGATCCATGAGCAGTTCTTC.

This rearrangement joins TRBV20-1 to TRBJ2-7; possibly TRBD2 for D (6 bases). V shed 3 bases and J shed 0 bases, with 9 bases lying between them. CDR3 length: 13 residues. Germline V gene sequence: CDR1 DFQATT, CDR2 SNEGSKA (reference sequence). In DNA, the CDR3 is TGCAGTGCTAGGGCGGGGAGCTCCTACGAGCAGTACTTC. Residues: CSARAGSSYEQYF.

This clonotype occurred many times. The genes are TRBV7-2 and TRBJ2-7; D possibly corresponds to TRBD1 (5 bases). V lost 5 bases and J lost 5, with 19 bases in between. Germline CDR1 is SGHTA and CDR2 is FQGNSA. This CDR3 is built from 15 residues. The CDR3 DNA is TGTGCCAGCAGCCTCCCCTTACTTGCCAGGGACGAGCAGTACTTC. Its protein product is CASSLPLLARDEQYF.

This clonotype was seen many times. V usage is TRBV5-5 and J usage is TRBJ2-2; D remains unclear. The V end lost 6 bases, the J end lost 5 bases, and 5 bases lay between the germline ends. The CDR3 sequence is 11 residues long. Germline lookup yields CDR1 SGHKS and CDR2 YYEKEE (reference sequence). The CDR3 DNA sequence: TGTGCCAGCACCTTAACCGGGGAGCTGTTTTTT. The encoded protein is CASTLTGELFF.

This clonotype was seen only a few times. This chain uses TRBV15 with TRBJ2-1, with TRBD2 matching 8 bases. The trim removed 3 bases at V and 4 bases at J, leaving 8 bases unmatched. This CDR3 contains 16 residues. Per germline, CDR1 LNHNV and CDR2 YYDKDF (reference sequence). CDR3 DNA: TGTGCCACCAGCAGCCCAACTAGCGGCCTTTACAATGAGCAGTTCTTC. Its protein product is CATSSPTSGLYNEQFF.

This clonotype was detected a few times. The chain employs TRBV28 and TRBJ1-2, with 8 bases lining up with TRBD1. The V gene end was trimmed by 7 bases and the J gene end by 3 bases; junction bases not matched to a gene: 10. Germline V lookup: CDR1 MDHEN, CDR2 SYDVKM. CDR3 size: 15 residues. The CDR3 bases are TGTGCCAGCAATATTAATGGACAGGGCCACTATGGCTACACCTTC. Translation: CASNINGQGHYGYTF.

The gene calls are TRBV2 and TRBJ2-7, with 8 positions matching TRBD1. With V trimmed by 6 bases and J by 3 bases, 10 bases remained unmatched. The germline V gene has CDR1 SNHLY and CDR2 FYNNEI. This CDR3 is 15 amino acids long. CDR3 nucleotides: TGTGCCAGCAGCGATGGGACAGGAGGATACTACGAGCAGTACTTC. Protein: CASSDGTGGYYEQYF.

This clonotype has a count of ten or more. The J gene is TRBJ2-7, the V gene TRBV28, with D hard to call. Germline CDR1 is MDHEN and CDR2 is SYDVKM. CDR3 length: 12 amino acids. The germline V and J ends were trimmed by 6 bases and 4 bases, with 10 bases remaining between them. The CDR3 region is CASRDGNYEQYF. CDR3 nucleotides: TGTGCCAGCAGGGACGGAAATTACGAGCAGTACTTC.

The chain employs TRBV4-1 and TRBJ1-5; D is perhaps TRBD1 (5 bases). The length of the CDR3 is 14 residues. V shed 1 base and J shed 3 bases, with 7 bases lying between them. Germline CDR1 MGHRA, CDR2 YSYEKL. The CDR3 sequence is CASSQAGFNQPQHF. In DNA, the CDR3 is TGCGCCAGCAGCCAAGCAGGGTTCAATCAGCCCCAGCATTTT.